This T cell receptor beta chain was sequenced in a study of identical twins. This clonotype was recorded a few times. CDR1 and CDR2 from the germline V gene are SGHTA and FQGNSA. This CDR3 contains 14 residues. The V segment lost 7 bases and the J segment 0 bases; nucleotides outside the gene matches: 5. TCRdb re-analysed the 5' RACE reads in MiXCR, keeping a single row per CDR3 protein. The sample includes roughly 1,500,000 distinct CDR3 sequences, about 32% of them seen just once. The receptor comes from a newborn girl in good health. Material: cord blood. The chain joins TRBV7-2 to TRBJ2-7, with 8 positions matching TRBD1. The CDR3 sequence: CASTWTGSSYEQYF. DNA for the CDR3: TGTGCCAGCACCTGGACAGGGAGCTCCTACGAGCAGTACTTC. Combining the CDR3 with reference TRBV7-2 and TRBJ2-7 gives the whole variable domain GAGVSQSPSNKVTEKGKDVELRCDPISGHTALYWYRQSLGQGLEFLIYFQGNSAPDKSGLPSDRFSAERTGGSVSTLTIQRTQQEDSAVYLCASTWTGSSYEQYFGPGTRLTVT.